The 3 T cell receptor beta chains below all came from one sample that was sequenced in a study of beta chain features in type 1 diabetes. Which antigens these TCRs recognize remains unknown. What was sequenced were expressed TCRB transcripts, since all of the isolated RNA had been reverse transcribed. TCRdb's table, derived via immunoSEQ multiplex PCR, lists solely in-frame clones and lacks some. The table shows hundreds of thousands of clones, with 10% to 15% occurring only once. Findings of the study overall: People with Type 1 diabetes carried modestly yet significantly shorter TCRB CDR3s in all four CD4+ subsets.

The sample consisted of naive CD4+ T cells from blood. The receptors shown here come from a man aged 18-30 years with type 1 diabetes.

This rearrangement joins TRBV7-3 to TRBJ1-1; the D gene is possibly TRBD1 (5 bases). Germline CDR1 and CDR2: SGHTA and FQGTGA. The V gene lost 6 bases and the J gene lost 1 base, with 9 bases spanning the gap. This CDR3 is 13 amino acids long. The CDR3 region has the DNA TGTGCCAGCAGGTCGACAGCGAACACTGAAGCTTTCTTT. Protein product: CASRSTANTEAFF.

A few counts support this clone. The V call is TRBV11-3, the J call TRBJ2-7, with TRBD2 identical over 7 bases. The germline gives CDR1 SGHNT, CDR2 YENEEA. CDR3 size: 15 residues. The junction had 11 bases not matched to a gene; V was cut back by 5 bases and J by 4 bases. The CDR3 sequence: CASSPRGTMGYEQYF. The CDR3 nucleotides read TGTGCCAGCAGCCCCCGGGGGACTATGGGGTACGAGCAGTACTTC.

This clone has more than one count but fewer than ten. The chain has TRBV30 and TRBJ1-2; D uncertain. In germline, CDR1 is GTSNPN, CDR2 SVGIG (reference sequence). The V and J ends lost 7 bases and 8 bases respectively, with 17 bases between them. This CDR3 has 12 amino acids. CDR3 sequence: CAFTPGSGGYTF. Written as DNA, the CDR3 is TGTGCCTTTACCCCCGGGTCAGGAGGCTACACCTTC.